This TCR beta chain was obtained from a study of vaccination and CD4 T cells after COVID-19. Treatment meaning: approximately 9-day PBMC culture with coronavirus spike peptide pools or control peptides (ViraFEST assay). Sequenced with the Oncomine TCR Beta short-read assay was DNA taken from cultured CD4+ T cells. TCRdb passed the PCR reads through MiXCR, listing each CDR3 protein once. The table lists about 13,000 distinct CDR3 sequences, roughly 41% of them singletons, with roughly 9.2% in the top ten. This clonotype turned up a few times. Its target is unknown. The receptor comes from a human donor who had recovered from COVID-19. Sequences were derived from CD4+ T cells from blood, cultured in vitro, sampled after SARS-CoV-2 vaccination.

The CDR3 region has the DNA TGTGCCAGCAGCCCCGGGAGGGGGAGGCCTGAAGCTTTCTTT. Amino acid sequence: CASSPGRGRPEAFF. The genes are TRBV11-2 and TRBJ1-1, with D maybe TRBD1 (6 bases). The CDR3 has 14 amino acids. The germline V and J ends were trimmed by 5 bases and 6 bases, with 16 bases remaining between them. Per the germline V gene, CDR1 is SGHAT and CDR2 is FQNNGV.